Below are 26 T cell receptor beta chains sequenced from a single sample in a study of human T cells and chemical hapten exposure. Noted time point: patch test 1, 2 weeks after DPC sensitization. The treatment here: therapeutic diphenylcyclopropenone sensitization with weekly scalp DPC. TCRdb ran MiXCR on the RACE reads and lists one entry per CDR3 protein. Seen here are some 180,000 distinct CDR3 sequences, about 22% observed once, and the top ten hold under 7.5%. Here the sequenced sample was whole blood, taken in connection with sensitization to the hapten diphenylcyclopropenone (DPC). The receptors derive from a woman in her forties or fifties with alopecia areata. Some clones in this sample may be carry-over from other donors' samples.

The rearrangement uses TRBV15 and TRBJ2-3; D is perhaps TRBD2 (5 bases). Per the germline V gene, CDR1 is LNHNV and CDR2 is YYDKDF (reference sequence). Trimming pared 2 bases from V and 1 base from J, leaving 13 bases between. This CDR3 contains 16 residues. The CDR3 coding sequence is TGTGCCACCAGCAGACCAGGCGGAGGAGGCACAGATACGCAGTATTTT. This translates into CATSRPGGGGTDTQYF.

The rearrangement links TRBV7-2 to TRBJ1-5; D might be TRBD1 (6 bases). The CDR3 has 14 residues. Trimming took off 5 bases at V and 3 bases at J, with 11 bases between the two ends. Germline-derived CDR1 and CDR2 are SGHTA and FQGNSA. CDR3 amino acids: CASSQQGDNQPQHF. The CDR3 DNA sequence: TGTGCCAGCAGCCAACAGGGAGACAATCAGCCCCAGCATTTT.

The genes are TRBV14 and TRBJ2-1; TRBD2 matches 7 bases. There are 16 residues in the CDR3. The germline CDR1 and CDR2 sequences are SGHDN and FVKESK. V shed 4 bases, J shed 7 bases, and the junction held 13 bases outside the gene matches. This chain's CDR3 is CASSPESRDYLNEQFF. CDR3 DNA sequence: TGTGCCAGCAGCCCTGAAAGCCGGGACTACCTAAATGAGCAGTTCTTC.

The rearrangement uses TRBV5-1 and TRBJ2-2; D may be TRBD1 (5 bases). The V end was cut by 6 bases, the J end by 5 bases, with 11 bases between. This CDR3 comprises 13 residues. CDR1 SGHRS and CDR2 YFSETQ come from the germline V gene. The CDR3 is CASTPQGTGELFF. Written as DNA, the CDR3 is TGCGCCAGCACCCCGCAGGGAACCGGGGAGCTGTTTTTT.

This chain joins TRBV5-1 and TRBJ2-1; the D is unclear. The V gene lost 4 bases and the J gene lost 7 bases, with 12 bases spanning the gap. Per germline, CDR1 SGHRS and CDR2 YFSETQ. CDR3 length: 13 residues. This CDR3 is CASSPYYGNEQFF. DNA of the CDR3: TGCGCCAGCAGCCCCTACTATGGTAATGAGCAGTTCTTC.

This clonotype was counted a few times. The chain uses TRBV2 and TRBJ2-3; the D is unclear. The germline V gene has CDR1 SNHLY and CDR2 FYNNEI. The V end lost 1 base, the J end lost 4 bases, and 3 bases lay between the germline ends. This CDR3 comprises 12 residues. CDR3 sequence: CASSEDADTQYF. Here the CDR3 DNA reads TGTGCCAGCAGTGAAGACGCAGATACGCAGTATTTT.

This clonotype was recorded at least ten times. The CDR3 DNA follows: TGCAGCGTTGAAACGGGGCAGGCCCCTAGGCAAAAACTGTTTTTT. This encodes CSVETGQAPRQKLFF. The rearrangement links TRBV29-1 to TRBJ1-4; TRBD1 might be the D (5 bases). V dropped 2 bases and J dropped 9 bases, with 19 bases sitting between them. This CDR3 region has 15 residues. Germline CDR1 and CDR2: SQVTM and ANQGSEA.

This clonotype appeared a few times. The chain links TRBV9 to TRBJ2-4; D not certain. The length of the CDR3 is 14 residues. From germline, CDR1 is SGDLS and CDR2 YYNGEE. Deletions cut 0 bases from V and 0 bases from J, with 4 bases between. The CDR3 coding sequence is TGTGCCAGCAGCGTAGCCCCAGCCAAAAACATTCAGTACTTC. It specifies CASSVAPAKNIQYF.

This clonotype was seen more than once but under ten times. The chain employs TRBV12-3 or TRBV12-4 and TRBJ1-2; D remains unclear. Trimming cost V 7 bases and J 1 base, with 10 bases left between them. The CDR3 has 13 amino acids. The CDR3 loop reads CASTWTRNYGYTF. The DNA for the CDR3 is TGTGCCAGCACCTGGACTCGTAACTATGGCTACACCTTC.

The chain employs TRBV7-9 and TRBJ2-5, with a weak D call TRBD1 (5 bases). This CDR3 spans 14 amino acids. The ends were cut back, 5 bases at V and 1 base at J, with 11 bases in the middle. Germline CDR1 SEHNR, CDR2 FQNEAQ (reference sequence). This CDR3 reads CASSVGALQETQYF. CDR3 DNA sequence: TGTGCCAGCAGCGTAGGGGCTCTCCAAGAGACCCAGTACTTC.

V gene TRBV5-1 combines with J gene TRBJ2-3; 8 positions agree with TRBD2. V gave up 1 base and J gave up 4 bases; unmatched junction bases: 11. Germline CDR1 SGHRS, CDR2 YFSETQ. There are 17 residues in the CDR3. CDR3: CASSLTFWREESDTQYF. CDR3 sequence (DNA): TGCGCCAGCAGCTTGACATTCTGGCGGGAGGAATCAGATACGCAGTATTTT.

The V call is TRBV7-8, the J call TRBJ1-6; no reliable D call. V dropped 4 bases and J dropped 9 bases, with 19 bases sitting between them. CDR1 is SGHVS and CDR2 is FQNEAQ in the germline V gene. The CDR3 totals 16 residues. CDR3 loop: CASSSVDSIGSSPLHF. CDR3 nucleotide sequence: TGTGCCAGCAGCTCAGTAGACTCTATTGGATCTTCACCCCTCCACTTT.

This clonotype was observed a handful of times. V is TRBV11-1 and J is TRBJ1-1; tentatively, D is TRBD1 (5 bases). With 1 base removed from V and 5 bases from J, the gap between germline ends came to 8 bases. The germline CDR1 and CDR2 sequences are SGHAT and FQDESV (reference sequence). The CDR3 sequence is 13 residues long. The CDR3: CASSLGRQTEAFF. CDR3 in DNA: TGTGCCAGCAGCTTAGGGAGACAGACTGAAGCTTTCTTT.

The rearrangement joins TRBV10-3 to TRBJ2-2; 8 positions match TRBD2. Germline V CDR1 and CDR2: ENHRY, SYGVKD. CDR3 length: 16 residues. V lost 4 bases to trimming and J lost 1 base; unmatched junction nucleotides: 5. This CDR3 is CAISGSGLENTGELFF. CDR3 DNA sequence: TGTGCCATCAGTGGGTCGGGACTAGAGAACACCGGGGAGCTGTTTTTT.

This clonotype was observed a handful of times. The J gene is TRBJ2-5, the V gene TRBV3-1; D is possibly TRBD2 (5 bases). In germline, CDR1 is LGHDT, CDR2 YNNKEL (reference sequence). CDR3 length: 15 residues. V was shortened by 4 bases and J by 2 bases, with 14 bases between the two germline ends. CDR3 protein: CASSLATGTQETQYF. The CDR3 coding sequence is TGTGCCAGCAGCCTAGCGACCGGAACTCAAGAGACCCAGTACTTC.

The chain has TRBV15 and TRBJ1-1; no clear D. The CDR3 is 14 amino acids. V was clipped by 5 bases and J by 5 bases, with 15 bases between them. Per the germline V gene, CDR1 is LNHNV and CDR2 is YYDKDF (reference sequence). In DNA form, the CDR3 reads TGTGCCACCAGCTCCGCGGAGGGAAGAACTGAAGCTTTCTTT. Translating gives CATSSAEGRTEAFF.

To note about this clonotype: This could be a read error, since a much larger clone is one nucleotide away. The rearrangement links TRBV5-1 to TRBJ2-7, with D possibly being TRBD1 (8 bases). The CDR3 length is 14 residues. In germline, CDR1 is SGHRS, CDR2 YFSETQ. The DNA for the CDR3 is TGCGCCGGCAGCTCACAGGGGGGGTCCTACGAGCAGTACTTC. This encodes CAGSSQGGSYEQYF.

The chain employs TRBV18 and TRBJ2-7, with a possible D match to TRBD1 (5 bases). V gave up 2 bases and J gave up 2 bases, with 10 bases separating them. The CDR3 contains 14 residues. Germline-derived CDR1 and CDR2 are KGHSH and LQKENI. CDR3 coding DNA: TGTGCCAGCTCACCAGGGCAGGGAACCTACGAGCAGTACTTC. This sequence encodes CASSPGQGTYEQYF.

In nucleotides, the CDR3 is TGTGCCAGCAGTAAATACCTAGGTCTCGATGAGCAGTTCTTC. Residues: CASSKYLGLDEQFF. The chain employs TRBV6-1 and TRBJ2-1; no clear D. Looked up from germline, CDR1 is MNHNS and CDR2 is SASEGT. CDR3 size: 14 residues. Trimming cost V 5 bases and J 8 bases, with 16 bases left between them.

This clonotype was picked up a small number of times. V gene TRBV29-1 combines with J gene TRBJ2-2; TRBD2 is a possible D gene (6 bases). The CDR3 has 15 residues. Germline V gene data show CDR1 as SQVTM and CDR2 as ANQGSEA. V shed 5 bases and J shed 2 bases, with 15 bases lying between them. The CDR3 region is CSVTSEGINTGELFF. CDR3 nucleotide sequence: TGCAGCGTTACCTCGGAGGGGATAAACACCGGGGAGCTGTTTTTT.

This clonotype has a handful of counts. The CDR3 coding sequence is TGTGCCAGCAAACAGGGTGAAATTAATGAAAAACTGTTTTTT. This sequence encodes CASKQGEINEKLFF. V and J are TRBV28 and TRBJ1-4; tentatively, D is TRBD1 (6 bases). The germline V and J ends were trimmed by 7 bases and 4 bases, with 13 bases remaining between them. The CDR3 is 14 amino acids. In germline, CDR1 is MDHEN, CDR2 SYDVKM.

The rearrangement joins TRBV11-2 to TRBJ2-2; TRBD1 is a possible D gene (6 bases). The V end lost 4 bases, the J end lost 3 bases, and 12 bases lay between the germline ends. Per the germline V gene, CDR1 is SGHAT and CDR2 is FQNNGV. The CDR3 is 15 amino acids. CDR3 residues: CASSSQGFDTGELFF. CDR3 DNA: TGTGCCAGCAGCTCCCAGGGGTTCGACACCGGGGAGCTGTTTTTT.

The chain has TRBV29-1 and TRBJ2-7, with 11 bases identical to TRBD2. V shed 6 bases and J 3 bases; nucleotides not matched to a gene: 19. This CDR3 contains 18 residues. CDR1 SQVTM and CDR2 ANQGSEA come from the germline V gene. CDR3 nucleotide sequence: TGCAGCGTCGTAGCTCGGGTGCTAGCGGGAGGTACCCACTACGAGCAGTACTTC. Its protein product is CSVVARVLAGGTHYEQYF.

This clonotype came up a few times. The gene calls are TRBV7-3 and TRBJ2-3, with 7 bases lining up with TRBD2. The CDR3 is 16 residues long. J lost 1 base, V lost 1 base, and 5 bases had no gene match. Germline V gives CDR1 SGHTA, CDR2 FQGTGA. CDR3 in DNA: TGTGCCAGCAGCTTAAAACAGGCGGGAGGCACAGATACGCAGTATTTT. Its protein is CASSLKQAGGTDTQYF.

About this clonotype itself: No conserved phenylalanine or tryptophan is present at the end of the CDR3, so a read error is the likely explanation. The rearrangement links TRBV20-1 to TRBJ1-2; 8 bases match TRBD1. V gave up 3 bases and J gave up 5 bases; unmatched junction bases: 8. CDR1 is DFQATT, CDR2 SNEGSKA, per germline (reference sequence). This CDR3 is built from 14 residues. The CDR3 nucleotides are TGCAGTGCTAGTCACCTACAGGGGGATTATGGCTACACCGTC. Translating gives CSASHLQGDYGYTV.

The V call is TRBV2, the J call TRBJ2-1; maybe TRBD2 (6 bases). This CDR3 is 14 amino acids long. CDR1 and CDR2 (germline): SNHLY, FYNNEI. Trimming took off 2 bases at V and 9 bases at J, with 14 bases between the two ends. CDR3 region: CASSEFGTLSEQFF. In DNA form, the CDR3 reads TGTGCCAGCAGTGAATTCGGGACTTTATCTGAGCAGTTCTTC.